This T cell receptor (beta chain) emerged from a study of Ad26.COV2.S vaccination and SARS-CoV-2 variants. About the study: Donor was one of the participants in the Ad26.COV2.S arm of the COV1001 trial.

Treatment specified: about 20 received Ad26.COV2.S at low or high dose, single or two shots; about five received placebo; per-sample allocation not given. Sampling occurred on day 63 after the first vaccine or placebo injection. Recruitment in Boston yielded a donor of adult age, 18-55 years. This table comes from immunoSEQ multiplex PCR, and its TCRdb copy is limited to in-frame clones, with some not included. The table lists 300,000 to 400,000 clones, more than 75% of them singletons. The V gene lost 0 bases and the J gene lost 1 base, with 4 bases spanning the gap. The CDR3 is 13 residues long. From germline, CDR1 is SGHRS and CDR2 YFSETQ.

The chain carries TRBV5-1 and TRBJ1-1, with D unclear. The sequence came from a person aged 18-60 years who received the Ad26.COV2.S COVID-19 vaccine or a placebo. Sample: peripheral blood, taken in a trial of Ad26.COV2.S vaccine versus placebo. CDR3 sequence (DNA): TGCGCCAGCAGCTTGGGCAAGAACACTGAAGCTTTCTTT. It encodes CASSLGKNTEAFF.